The source of this TCR beta chain is a study of CD8 T cells in ankylosing spondylitis (dated by TCRdb to 2015 to 2018). In terms of the full investigation: The study set out to find disease-linked TCR variants by profiling T cell receptor beta repertoires in ankylosing spondylitis patients and healthy donors. The whole study cohort included some 100 healthy donors and 25 ankylosing spondylitis patients. Peripheral blood was sampled, and synovial fluid was additionally collected from ankylosing spondylitis patients. Results the study describes overall, beyond this receptor: The disease-linked clones had a CD8+ phenotype and were found at relatively low frequencies in peripheral blood. Blood from ankylosing spondylitis patients appeared to be characterized by a TCR beta motif made up of seven or eight highly homologous amino acid variants. Significant enrichment of the disease-linked clones was reported in matched synovial fluid samples from ankylosing spondylitis patients. Some TCR beta motif variants had previously been reported in synovial fluid and blood of reactive arthritis patients, which suggested common disease-initiation mechanisms.

TCRdb names Illumina HiSeq 2500 as the instrument used. Quantitative 5'-RACE with molecular barcodes was the method used to prepare the TCR beta libraries. The source study handled its data this way. A new computational method based on a probabilistic model of VDJ rearrangement was used to identify disease-linked TCR variants. The public reads were reanalyzed by TCRdb: fastp trimming at Q25, MiXCR alignment, in-frame beta chains only. Each entry merges the rows of one CDR3 protein and shows their most common DNA and genes. None of the V and J calls come from the authors' own analysis; TCRdb made them. The sample has 50,000 or so distinct CDR3 sequences on record, roughly 7.3% of them singletons. Over 7% of the sample is held by the ten biggest clonotypes. This clonotype was observed at least ten times. It lacks a known antigen. Base qualities are not provided; no much larger clone lies one nucleotide away.

The material sequenced was blood, either unsorted or a sorted T cell fraction (not recorded which). The clonotype comes from a female donor with ankylosing spondylitis or in good health (not recorded which).

The DNA is TGTGCCAGCAGCTTAGATACCAAGGGGGCCCAAGAGACCCAGTACTTC. Its translation reads: CASSLDTKGAQETQYF. Recombination linked TRBV11-2 to TRBJ2-5, with TRBD1 matching 7 junction bases. V lost 0 bases and J lost 1 base, and the count of bases not matched to a germline gene is 5. CDR1 SGHAT and CDR2 FQNNGV were looked up in the germline V gene. The CDR3 contains 16 residues, cysteine and phenylalanine counted. Only the CDR3 portion is preserved as DNA: 48 bases, with reading frame beginning at the first base. The CDR3 plus the reference TRBV11-2 and TRBJ2-5 genes for the other parts give the full variable domain: EAGVAQSPRYKIIEKRQSVAFWCNPISGHATLYWYQQILGQGPKLLIQFQNNGVVDDSQLPKDRFSAERLKGVDSTLKIQPAKLEDSAVYLCASSLDTKGAQETQYFGPGTRLLVL.